The subject of this entry is one T cell receptor (beta chain). The target antigen is unknown. The length of the CDR3 is 14 residues. Germline CDR1 reads MNHEY; CDR2 reads SVGAGI. Trimming took 6 bases from V and 6 from J; bases not matched to a gene: 9. The data stem from a study of cytomegalovirus exposure and HLA in healthy donors. Study outcomes and limitations: Several of the most significant clusters appeared linked to common viral pathogens, based on a later analysis.

PCR amplification relied on 60 Vbeta primers (plus 13 Jbeta primers). TCRdb keeps only in-frame clones here, not all; method: immunoSEQ multiplex PCR. Its listing shows about 65,000 clones. Sequencing input: PBMCs. This clonotype was sampled from a boy between 5 and 17 years old in good health and CMV-seronegative. V gene TRBV6-5 combines with J gene TRBJ2-7, with 9 bases aligning to TRBD1. The DNA of the CDR3 is TGTGCCAGCAGAAAGACAGGGGGTCTCCCCGAGCAGTACTTC. It codes for CASRKTGGLPEQYF.